These 32 T cell receptor beta chains were all obtained from the same sample, sequenced in a study of shared clonotypes between healthy human individuals. The assay was immunoSEQ multiplex PCR, and TCRdb's table has in-frame clones only and misses some. The sample carries roughly 2.4 million clones, approximately 95% recorded once. Sequences were obtained from naive CD4+ T cells sorted from blood. The sample's subset: CD45RA+ positively selected. The receptors come from a young man in good health.

The chain couples TRBV11-1 to TRBJ1-2; D possibly corresponds to TRBD1 (5 bases). The CDR3 loop spans 13 amino acids. Germline loops: CDR1 SGHAT, CDR2 FQDESV (reference sequence). V was cut by 5 bases and J by 7 bases, with 14 bases left in between. The CDR3 nucleotides read TGTGCCAGCAGCCAGAGGGGTCCGGCTGGCTACACCTTC. This translates into CASSQRGPAGYTF.

The rearrangement joins TRBV30 to TRBJ2-3; 7 positions match TRBD2. V lost 1 base and J lost 0; bases outside the gene matches: 10. The CDR3 has 17 residues. Germline loops: CDR1 GTSNPN, CDR2 SVGIG (reference sequence). CDR3 DNA sequence: TGTGCCTGGAGTGCACCATCCAGCGGGGCTAGCACAGATACGCAGTATTTT. Translation gives CAWSAPSSGASTDTQYF.

V usage is TRBV10-1 and J usage is TRBJ1-6, with 8 bases lining up with TRBD1. Germline V gene data show CDR1 as WNHNN and CDR2 as SYGVQD (reference sequence). The CDR3 covers 22 residues. V lost 4 bases to trimming and J lost 1 base; unmatched junction nucleotides: 21. This chain's CDR3 is CASSARTGGGDSQGSYNSPLHF. In nucleotides, the CDR3 is TGCGCCAGCAGTGCTAGAACAGGGGGTGGGGATTCGCAAGGATCCTATAATTCACCCCTCCACTTT.

This clone appeared once. This chain links TRBV7-9 with TRBJ1-2; a weak D match, TRBD1 (5 bases). Germline CDR1 and CDR2: SEHNR and FQNEAQ (reference sequence). The length of the CDR3 is 13 residues. Between the trimmed V and J ends, which lost 5 bases and 8 bases, there was a span of 15 bases. CDR3 residues: CASSRDSFSGYTF. In DNA form, the CDR3 reads TGTGCCAGCAGCCGCGACAGTTTTAGCGGCTACACCTTC.

The chain is built from TRBV11-2 and TRBJ2-1; TRBD1 aligns across 8 bases. The V segment lost 4 bases and the J segment 6 bases; nucleotides outside the gene matches: 17. Germline CDR1 is SGHAT and CDR2 is FQNNGV. The CDR3 is 18 residues long. CDR3 nucleotide sequence: TGTGCCAGCAGCTCCGTACAGGGGGTGGGTCGGCGGCCCAATGAGCAGTTCTTC. Residues: CASSSVQGVGRRPNEQFF.

The rearrangement joins TRBV30 to TRBJ2-7; perhaps TRBD1 as D (5 bases). The CDR3 runs 15 residues. V gave up 5 bases and J gave up 10 bases, with 27 bases separating them. Germline loops: CDR1 GTSNPN, CDR2 SVGIG (reference sequence). CDR3 sequence reads: CAWGPAGGQGTGQYF. The CDR3 DNA reads TGTGCCTGGGGGCCCGCTGGTGGCCAGGGTACCGGTCAGTACTTC.

The CDR3 DNA is TGTGCCAGCAGGGGGACAGGGTCCCTTTACGAGCAGTACTTC. Translated, it gives CASRGTGSLYEQYF. The J gene is TRBJ2-7, the V gene TRBV6-1; 9 positions match TRBD1. Germline values: CDR1 MNHNS, CDR2 SASEGT. This CDR3 region has 14 residues. Losses at the gene ends were 6 bases for V and 4 bases for J; bases not matched to a gene: 7.

The rearrangement uses TRBV11-3 and TRBJ2-2, with 9 bases that match TRBD2. Looked up from germline, CDR1 is SGHNT and CDR2 is YENEEA. V lost 0 bases, J lost 2 bases, and 10 bases stayed unmatched. The CDR3 has 19 residues. Here the CDR3 reads CASSLDGRLAVPNTGELFF. The CDR3 coding sequence is TGTGCCAGCAGCTTAGATGGTAGACTAGCGGTTCCAAACACCGGGGAGCTGTTTTTT.

The gene calls are TRBV30 and TRBJ2-7; the D gene could be TRBD1 or TRBD2 (5 bases each). Germline CDR1 GTSNPN, CDR2 SVGIG (reference sequence). The CDR3 sequence is 14 residues long. With 2 bases removed from V and 5 bases from J, the gap between germline ends came to 16 bases. CDR3 sequence (DNA): TGTGCCTGGAGTATGAGACCGGGACGTAACGAGCAGTACTTC. It encodes CAWSMRPGRNEQYF.

The genes are TRBV7-9 and TRBJ1-2; TRBD1 agrees at 8 bases. With V trimmed by 1 base and J by 8 bases, 6 bases remained unmatched. The CDR3 consists of 14 residues. Germline lookup yields CDR1 SEHNR and CDR2 FQNEAQ (reference sequence). The CDR3 is CASSLGQGASGYTF. CDR3 bases: TGTGCCAGCAGCTTAGGGCAGGGGGCGAGCGGCTACACCTTC.

This clone was seen just once. The chain joins TRBV5-1 to TRBJ2-1; D uncertain. Per germline, CDR1 SGHRS and CDR2 YFSETQ. CDR3 length equals 14 residues. V dropped 4 bases and J dropped 6 bases, with 14 bases sitting between them. For the CDR3, the DNA is TGCGCCAGCAGCCGAGGCAGTGAAGGCAATGAGCAGTTCTTC. Protein product: CASSRGSEGNEQFF.

This chain uses TRBV2 with TRBJ2-7, with TRBD2 matching over 10 bases. V lost 7 bases, J lost 5 bases, and 14 bases stayed unmatched. CDR3 length equals 16 residues. Germline V gives CDR1 SNHLY, CDR2 FYNNEI. The CDR3 DNA sequence: TGTGCCAGCATCTTGGGAAGAGCGGGGGGGCAAGACGAGCAGTACTTC. Translating gives CASILGRAGGQDEQYF. Using reference TRBV2 and TRBJ2-7 for the parts outside the CDR3, the full variable domain is EPEVTQTPSHQVTQMGQEVILRCVPISNHLYFYWYRQILGQKVEFLVSFYNNEISEKSEIFDDQFSVERPDGSNFTLKIRSTKLEDSAMYFCASILGRAGGQDEQYFGPGTRLTVT.

This sequence joins TRBV5-1 and TRBJ1-2; D is possibly TRBD1 (6 bases). The length of the CDR3 is 14 residues. From germline, CDR1 is SGHRS and CDR2 YFSETQ. V was clipped by 5 bases and J by 8 bases, with 19 bases between them. CDR3 sequence reads: CASRGQGSQQGYTF. CDR3 DNA sequence: TGCGCCAGCAGGGGACAAGGATCCCAGCAGGGCTACACCTTC.

The rearrangement joins TRBV18 to TRBJ2-3, with no clear D. The CDR3 length is 14 residues. Germline CDR1 and CDR2: KGHSH and LQKENI. V lost 0 bases and J lost 0, with 4 bases in between. DNA for the CDR3: TGTGCCAGCTCACCACCCCCCAGCACAGATACGCAGTATTTT. Residues: CASSPPPSTDTQYF.

CDR3 nucleotides: TGTGCCTGGGGGGGGGACATAGCCTACAATGAGCAGTTCTTC. It codes for CAWGGDIAYNEQFF. The chain links TRBV30 to TRBJ2-1, with D perhaps matching TRBD2 (7 bases). The CDR3 sequence is 14 residues long. CDR1 is GTSNPN, CDR2 SVGIG, per germline (reference sequence). Deletions cut 5 bases from V and 2 bases from J, with 13 bases between.

The CDR3, as DNA: TGTGCCAGCAGCTCCTGGACTAGCGGGAGCTACGAGCAGTACTTC. This translates into CASSSWTSGSYEQYF. The chain recombines TRBV7-2 with TRBJ2-7; 13 bases line up with TRBD2. V trimming: 4 bases; J trimming: 3 bases; junction bases outside the gene matches: 3. Germline CDR1 reads SGHTA; CDR2 reads FQGNSA. This CDR3 comprises 15 residues.

In regard to this clone: The sample holds other DNA sequences that translate to the same CDR3. The chain recombines TRBV5-1 with TRBJ1-1; D remains unclear. Germline-derived CDR1 and CDR2 are SGHRS and YFSETQ. CDR3 length equals 11 residues. V lost 0 bases, J lost 11 bases, and 8 bases lay in between. The CDR3 loop reads CASSLGGEAFF. For the CDR3, the DNA is TGCGCCAGCAGCTTGGGCGGTGAGGCTTTCTTT. The complete variable domain, with remaining parts taken from reference TRBV5-1 and TRBJ1-1, reads KAGVTQTPRYLIKTRGQQVTLSCSPISGHRSVSWYQQTPGQGLQFLFEYFSETQRNKGNFPGRFSGRQFSNSRSEMNVSTLELGDSALYLCASSLGGEAFFGQGTRLTVV.

The chain combines TRBV18 with TRBJ2-7; TRBD2 matches 13 bases. Germline V CDR1 and CDR2: KGHSH, LQKENI. This CDR3 is built from 15 residues. With V trimmed by 3 bases and J by 3 bases, 2 bases remained unmatched. CDR3 residues: CASSPTSGGIYEQYF. The DNA of the CDR3 is TGTGCCAGCTCACCGACTAGCGGGGGGATCTACGAGCAGTACTTC.

The genes are TRBV7-8 and TRBJ1-5; 7 bases align to TRBD1. The CDR3 has 14 residues. Germline assignment: CDR1 SGHVS and CDR2 FQNEAQ. V gave up 7 bases and J gave up 4 bases; unmatched junction bases: 7. CDR3 amino acids: CASTDRVGNQPQHF. The CDR3 nucleotides read TGTGCCAGCACCGACAGGGTTGGGAATCAGCCCCAGCATTTT.

Remarks on this clone: This CDR3 is also generated by other DNA sequences in the sample. The chain employs TRBV29-1 and TRBJ1-2; 11 bases align to TRBD1. With V trimmed by 6 bases and J by 4 bases, 4 bases remained unmatched. This CDR3 is built from 13 residues. CDR1 and CDR2 from the germline V gene are SQVTM and ANQGSEA. The CDR3 loop reads CSVGQGAGYGYTF. The DNA of the CDR3 is TGCAGCGTCGGACAGGGGGCTGGCTATGGCTACACCTTC.

The rearrangement joins TRBV4-2 to TRBJ2-3, with D maybe TRBD2 (5 bases). The CDR3 consists of 14 residues. The ends were cut back, 0 bases at V and 10 bases at J, with 14 bases in the middle. Germline V gene lookup returns CDR1 LGHNA and CDR2 YNFKEQ. CDR3 sequence (DNA): TGTGCCAGCAGCCAAGATCTTGGCTCCGGGGCGCAGTATTTT. It codes for CASSQDLGSGAQYF.

The chain has TRBV5-5 and TRBJ2-7; TRBD2 matches at 9 bases. This CDR3 is 15 amino acids long. Trimming removed 5 bases from V and 2 bases from J; junction bases left unmatched: 8. Germline assignment: CDR1 SGHKS and CDR2 YYEKEE (reference sequence). Here the CDR3 reads CASRPRLADTYEQYF. The CDR3, as DNA: TGTGCCAGCAGGCCCCGACTAGCGGATACCTACGAGCAGTACTTC. The full variable domain, in which reference TRBV5-5 and TRBJ2-7 provide the parts outside the CDR3, is DAGVTQSPTHLIKTRGQQVTLRCSPISGHKSVSWYQQVLGQGPQFIFQYYEKEERGRGNFPDRFSARQFPNYSSELNVNALLLGDSALYLCASRPRLADTYEQYFGPGTRLTVT.

The genes are TRBV19 and TRBJ1-5; tentatively, D is TRBD1 (5 bases). Germline V gene data show CDR1 as LNHDA and CDR2 as SQIVND (reference sequence). The V end lost 11 bases, the J end lost 5 bases, and 16 bases lay between the germline ends. CDR3 length: 13 residues. CDR3: CASKEAGYQPQHF. CDR3 sequence (DNA): TGTGCCTCGAAGGAGGCAGGGTATCAGCCCCAGCATTTT.

The chain is built from TRBV5-1 and TRBJ1-1; no clear D. The V gene's germline CDR1 is SGHRS and CDR2 YFSETQ. V lost 4 bases, J lost 4 bases, and 11 bases lay in between. This CDR3 contains 13 residues. In nucleotides, the CDR3 is TGCGCCAGCAGCATATCGGTGGGCACTGAAGCTTTCTTT. It encodes CASSISVGTEAFF.

The chain combines TRBV7-2 with TRBJ2-1, with 7 nucleotides matching TRBD2. The CDR3 totals 15 residues. CDR1 is SGHTA and CDR2 is FQGNSA in the germline V gene. V trimming: 6 bases; J trimming: 6 bases; junction bases outside the gene matches: 11. The CDR3 loop is CASRGEAGSSNEQFF. The CDR3 DNA is TGTGCCAGCAGGGGAGAAGCGGGATCTAGCAATGAGCAGTTCTTC.

This chain joins TRBV4-2 and TRBJ2-3; 9 nucleotides match TRBD2. The CDR3 is 19 amino acids. V lost 0 bases to trimming and J lost 1 base; unmatched junction nucleotides: 11. In germline, CDR1 is LGHNA, CDR2 YNFKEQ. CDR3 sequence reads: CASSQDRALAGFRTDTQYF. Here the CDR3 DNA reads TGTGCCAGCAGCCAAGATAGGGCGCTAGCGGGATTCCGCACAGATACGCAGTATTTT.

The chain links TRBV2 to TRBJ2-5; D perhaps matches TRBD2 (7 bases). The germline V gene encodes CDR1 SNHLY and CDR2 FYNNEI. This CDR3 has 14 amino acids. Trimming took off 9 bases at V and 1 base at J, with 15 bases between the two ends. This CDR3 is CASNWGGLQETQYF. CDR3 bases: TGTGCCAGTAATTGGGGGGGCCTCCAAGAGACCCAGTACTTC.

This chain links TRBV10-2 with TRBJ2-1; maybe TRBD1 (6 bases). V was cut by 7 bases and J by 12 bases, with 13 bases left in between. The germline V gene encodes CDR1 WSHSY and CDR2 SAAADI. The CDR3 is 11 amino acids. In DNA form, the CDR3 reads TGCGCCAGCATTGGACAGTATGGGCAGTTCTTC. It is translated as CASIGQYGQFF.

Turning to this clone: Other nucleotide sequences from this sample produce the same CDR3. The chain recombines TRBV9 with TRBJ2-7; TRBD2 aligns across 10 bases. This CDR3 spans 15 amino acids. Trimming took 5 bases from V and 4 from J; bases not matched to a gene: 9. CDR1 is SGDLS, CDR2 YYNGEE, per germline. CDR3 in amino acids: CASSPGTSGTYEQYF. The CDR3 nucleotides are TGTGCCAGCAGTCCCGGAACTAGCGGGACTTACGAGCAGTACTTC.

Regarding this clone: At the DNA level, this CDR3 is encoded by other sequences in the same sample as well. The J gene is TRBJ2-7, the V gene TRBV6-5; D might be TRBD1 (6 bases). Germline CDR1 MNHEY, CDR2 SVGAGI. V dropped 6 bases and J dropped 2 bases, with 11 bases sitting between them. This CDR3 has 13 amino acids. The CDR3, as DNA: TGTGCCAGCAGCCTGGACAGAACCTACGAGCAGTACTTC. Translating gives CASSLDRTYEQYF.

The rearrangement joins TRBV7-8 to TRBJ1-5; no reliable D call. Trimming stripped 1 base from V and 7 bases from J, with 11 bases between. Germline loops: CDR1 SGHVS, CDR2 FQNEAQ. The length of the CDR3 is 14 residues. CDR3 bases: TGTGCCAGCAGCTTAGGACATGAGGAGCAGCCCCAGCATTTT. Amino acids: CASSLGHEEQPQHF.

This chain connects TRBV5-6 to TRBJ2-5; 10 nucleotides agree with TRBD2. The CDR3 is 18 residues long. V trimming: 0 bases; J trimming: 2 bases; junction bases outside the gene matches: 10. Germline assignment: CDR1 SGHDT and CDR2 YYEEEE. The CDR3 region has the DNA TGTGCCAGCAGCTTGGTTCTAGCGGGGGTTGGTTCGCAAGAGACCCAGTACTTC. Encoded protein: CASSLVLAGVGSQETQYF.